These T cell receptor beta chains were read from a single sample in a study of blood T cell repertoires in COVID-19. The data were produced by immunoSEQ multiplex PCR, yet TCRdb's version contains in-frame clones alone and is incomplete. The sample lists over 200,000 clones, roughly 80% occurring once. Sequenced sample: peripheral blood. These receptors all come from a human donor in a cohort sampled during active COVID-19. Both conserved end residues are part of each CDR3. D genes are given only for firm matches. Rows may omit the clone size; those that give it use once, few, many or a size class.

TRBJ2-2,TRBD2,16,TRBV9,.,CASSVEPGGNTGELFF,TGTGCCAGCAGCGTAGAGCCGGGAGGGAACACCGGGGAGCTGTTTTTT
TRBJ1-2,TRBD1,16,TRBV7-9,.,CASSLGGTGGLGGYTF,TGTGCCAGCAGCTTAGGCGGGACAGGGGGCTTAGGAGGCTACACCTTC
TRBJ1-2,.,12,TRBV12-3/TRBV12-4,.,CASSEGSYGYTF,TGTGCCAGCAGTGAAGGGAGCTACGGCTACACCTTC
TRBJ1-5,.,14,TRBV6-5,.,CASSRTGHNQPQHF,TGTGCCAGCAGTCGAACAGGGCACAATCAGCCCCAGCATTTT
TRBJ2-7,TRBD1,14,TRBV5-1,.,CASSWTGLSYEQYF,TGCGCCAGCAGCTGGACAGGGCTCTCCTACGAGCAGTACTTC
TRBJ2-7,TRBD2,21,TRBV4-1,once,CASSQVWAGLAAQRWSYEQYF,TGCGCCAGCAGCCAAGTTTGGGCAGGACTAGCGGCTCAGCGCTGGTCCTACGAGCAGTACTTC
TRBJ2-5,.,13,TRBV5-1,.,CASSLGRQETQYF,TGCGCCAGCAGCTTGGGCAGGCAAGAGACCCAGTACTTC
TRBJ2-1,TRBD2,19,TRBV6-1,.,CASSDPGLAGLSSYNEQFF,TGTGCCAGCAGTGATCCGGGACTAGCGGGCTTAAGCTCCTACAATGAGCAGTTCTTC
TRBJ2-1,.,15,TRBV4-1,.,CASSGSASSYNEQFF,TGCGCCAGCAGTGGGTCAGCGAGCTCCTACAATGAGCAGTTCTTC
TRBJ1-2,TRBD1,14,TRBV19,few,CASSILAGGYGYTF,TGTGCCAGTAGTATCCTAGCAGGGGGCTACGGCTACACCTTC
TRBJ1-1,TRBD1,15,TRBV28,once,CASSSFVAGGTEAFF,TGTGCCAGCAGCTCTTTTGTGGCAGGGGGCACTGAAGCTTTCTTT
TRBJ1-1,.,14,TRBV19,few,CASSIGSSNTEAFF,TGTGCCAGTAGTATCGGGTCATCGAACACTGAAGCTTTCTTT
TRBJ2-7,.,15,TRBV3-1/TRBV3-2,once,CASSQVYGQPYEQYF,TGTGCCAGCAGCCAAGTGTACGGACAGCCCTACGAGCAGTACTTC
TRBJ2-7,.,11,TRBV7-9,.,CASSPQREQYF,TGTGCCAGCAGCCCCCAGCGCGAGCAGTACTTC
TRBJ1-1,.,12,TRBV5-1,.,CASSLRQNEAFF,TGCGCCAGCAGCTTACGCCAGAATGAAGCTTTCTTT
TRBJ2-6,TRBD1,18,TRBV6-6,.,CASSRQGYQPSGANVLTF,TGTGCCAGCAGTCGACAGGGATATCAGCCCTCTGGGGCCAACGTCCTGACTTTC
TRBJ2-3,.,15,TRBV7-2,.,CASSLSRGSTDTQYF,TGTGCCAGCAGCTTAAGTCGAGGCAGCACAGATACGCAGTATTTT
TRBJ1-3,TRBD1,15,TRBV18,.,CASSPGQGYGNTIYF,TGTGCCAGCTCACCGGGACAGGGTTATGGAAACACCATATATTTT
TRBJ2-7,.,13,TRBV6-5,.,CASRDRSSYEQYF,TGTGCCAGCAGGGACAGATCCTCCTACGAGCAGTACTTC
TRBJ1-2,.,14,TRBV24-1,once,CATSDPGFRDGYTF,TGTGCCACCAGTGACCCAGGGTTTCGAGATGGCTACACCTTC
TRBJ2-2,.,15,TRBV7-9,.,CASSLGAQLTGELFF,TGTGCCAGCAGCTTAGGGGCCCAGCTCACCGGGGAGCTGTTTTTT
TRBJ2-3,.,15,TRBV18,.,CASSEPWGGTDTQYF,TGTGCCAGCTCCGAACCATGGGGAGGCACAGATACGCAGTATTTT
TRBJ1-5,.,15,TRBV7-9,.,CASSLGRQPNQPQHF,TGTGCCAGCAGCCTAGGACGACAGCCCAATCAGCCCCAGCATTTT
TRBJ1-1,.,14,TRBV16,.,CASSQQMVDTEAFF,TGTGCCAGCAGCCAACAGATGGTGGACACTGAAGCTTTCTTT
TRBJ2-3,TRBD2,18,TRBV19,.,CASSIAGLAVPSTDTQYF,TGTGCCAGTAGTATTGCGGGACTAGCGGTTCCTAGCACAGATACGCAGTATTTT
TRBJ2-3,.,18,TRBV18,.,CASSPFTGVPSGTDTQYF,TGTGCCAGCTCACCATTTACGGGGGTCCCGTCTGGCACAGATACGCAGTATTTT
TRBJ1-5,.,14,TRBV19,.,CANPREGVDQPQHF,TGTGCCAATCCCAGGGAGGGGGTTGATCAGCCCCAGCATTTT
TRBJ1-5,.,15,TRBV6-5,.,CASRGEKAGVLPQHF,TGTGCCAGCAGAGGGGAGAAGGCAGGGGTTTTACCCCAGCATTTT
TRBJ2-6,.,14,TRBV6-2/TRBV6-3,.,CASSQSSGANVLTF,TGTGCCAGCAGTCAGTCTTCTGGGGCCAACGTCCTGACTTTC
TRBJ2-7,.,13,TRBV14,.,CASSQKLEGEQYF,TGTGCCAGCAGCCAAAAGTTGGAGGGCGAGCAGTACTTC
TRBJ1-2,TRBD1,18,TRBV18,.,CASSPQLPRQGANYGYTF,TGTGCCAGCTCACCCCAGCTACCCAGACAGGGGGCAAACTATGGCTACACCTTC
TRBJ1-5,TRBD1,14,TRBV30,few,CAWTGGLGNQPQHF,TGTGCCTGGACAGGGGGTCTCGGCAATCAGCCCCAGCATTTT
TRBJ2-3,.,11,TRBV7-9,.,CASSLTGRQYF,TGTGCCAGCAGCTTGACGGGGAGGCAGTATTTT
TRBJ1-5,TRBD1,18,TRBV28,once,CASSLLRGQGMSNQPQHF,TGTGCCAGCAGTTTATTACGCGGACAGGGTATGAGCAATCAGCCCCAGCATTTT
TRBJ1-6,TRBD1,14,TRBV6-5,.,CASRPTGFNSPLHF,TGTGCCAGCAGGCCGACAGGGTTTAATTCACCCCTCCACTTT
TRBJ2-7,TRBD2,15,TRBV18,.,CASSPPGTSGYEQYF,TGTGCCAGCTCACCACCCGGGACTAGCGGCTACGAGCAGTACTTC
TRBJ2-1,.,13,TRBV28,.,CASSFGLFNEQFF,TGTGCCAGCAGTTTTGGGCTCTTCAATGAGCAGTTCTTC
TRBJ1-2,.,13,TRBV7-3,.,CASSPHAGDGYTF,TGTGCCAGCAGCCCCCATGCGGGGGATGGCTACACCTTC
TRBJ2-7,TRBD2,14,TRBV11-2,.,CASSSQRDSYEQYF,TGTGCCAGCAGCTCACAGCGGGACTCCTACGAGCAGTACTTC
TRBJ2-7,TRBD2,17,TRBV7-6,.,CASSLEVAGSGAYEQYF,TGTGCCAGCAGCTTAGAGGTAGCGGGGAGTGGGGCCTACGAGCAGTACTTC
TRBJ1-5,.,13,TRBV5-8,.,CASSLRGKKPQHF,TGTGCCAGCAGCTTGAGGGGAAAAAAGCCCCAGCATTTT
TRBJ2-7,.,13,TRBV14,few,CASSQGAGYEQYF,TGTGCCAGCAGCCAAGGAGCGGGCTACGAGCAGTACTTC
TRBJ2-1,TRBD2,17,TRBV24-1,.,CATSDLGDGGGYNEQFF,TGTGCCACCAGTGATTTGGGCGACGGGGGGGGGTACAATGAGCAGTTCTTC
TRBJ1-1,.,14,TRBV6-5,.,CASSTPRMNTEAFF,TGTGCCAGCAGCACACCTCGCATGAACACTGAAGCTTTCTTT
TRBJ1-2,TRBD1,13,TRBV18,.,CASSQDRAGGYTF,TGTGCCAGCTCCCAGGACAGGGCCGGTGGCTACACCTTC